This T cell receptor (beta chain) stems from a study of graft-versus-host responses after intestinal transplantation. Sequencing was performed with immunoSEQ multiplex PCR; in TCRdb, only in-frame clones are kept and a portion is missing. The sample shows 50,000 to 60,000 clones, 85% to 95% of them seen only once. Worth noting for this clone: The antigen is not known.

The germline gives CDR1 SGHNT, CDR2 YYREEE (reference sequence). The CDR3 contains 15 residues. V dropped 3 bases and J dropped 4; count of bases not matched to a gene: 8. This sample comprised unstimulated CD4+ T cells sorted from spleen or lymph node cells, obtained before transplant. The TCR originated in a human donor who was the organ donor for an intestinal transplant. The J gene is TRBJ1-2, the V gene TRBV5-4; 8 bases fit TRBD1. The CDR3, as DNA: TGTGCCAGCAGCTACAACAGGGGGTATGGCTATGGCTACACCTTC. This gives the protein CASSYNRGYGYGYTF. The full variable domain, in which reference TRBV5-4 and TRBJ1-2 provide the parts outside the CDR3, is ETGVTQSPTHLIKTRGQQVTLRCSSQSGHNTVSWYQQALGQGPQFIFQYYREEENGRGNFPPRFSGLQFPNYSSELNVNALELDDSALYLCASSYNRGYGYGYTFGSGTRLTVV.